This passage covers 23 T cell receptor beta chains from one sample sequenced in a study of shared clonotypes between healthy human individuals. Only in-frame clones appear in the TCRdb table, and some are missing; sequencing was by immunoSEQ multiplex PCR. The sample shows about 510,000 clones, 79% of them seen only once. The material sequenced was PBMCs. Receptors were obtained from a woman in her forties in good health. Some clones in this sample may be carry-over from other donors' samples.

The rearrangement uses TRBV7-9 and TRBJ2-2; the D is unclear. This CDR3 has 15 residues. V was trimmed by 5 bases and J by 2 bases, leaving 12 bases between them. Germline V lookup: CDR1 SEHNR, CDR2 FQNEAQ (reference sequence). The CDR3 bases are TGTGCCAGCAGCGCCTCCGGGCCCAACACCGGGGAGCTGTTTTTT. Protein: CASSASGPNTGELFF.

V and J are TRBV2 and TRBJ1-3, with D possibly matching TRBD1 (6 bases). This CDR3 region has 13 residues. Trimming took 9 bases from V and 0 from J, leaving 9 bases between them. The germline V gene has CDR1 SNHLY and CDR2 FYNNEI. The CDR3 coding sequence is TGTGCCAGGGAGGGGGGCTCTGGAAACACCATATATTTT. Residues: CAREGGSGNTIYF.

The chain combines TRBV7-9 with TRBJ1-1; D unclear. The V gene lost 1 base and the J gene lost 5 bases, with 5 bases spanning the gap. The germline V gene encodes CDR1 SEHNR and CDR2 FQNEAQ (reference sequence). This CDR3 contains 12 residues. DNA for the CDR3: TGTGCCAGCAGCTTAGAGCGGACTGAAGCTTTCTTT. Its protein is CASSLERTEAFF.

The CDR3 DNA sequence: TGTGCCAGCAGCTTAGAAGGCGGATGGGGGAACGAGCAGTACTTC. Residues: CASSLEGGWGNEQYF. V gene TRBV7-9 combines with J gene TRBJ2-7; D may match TRBD1 or TRBD2 (5 bases each). Trimming stripped 1 base from V and 5 bases from J, with 15 bases between. This CDR3 has 15 amino acids. CDR1 SEHNR and CDR2 FQNEAQ come from the germline V gene (reference sequence).

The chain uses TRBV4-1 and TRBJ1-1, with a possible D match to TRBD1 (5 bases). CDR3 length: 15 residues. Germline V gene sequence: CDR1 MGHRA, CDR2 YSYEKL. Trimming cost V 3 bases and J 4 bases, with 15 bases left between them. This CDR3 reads CASSHFVGGGTEAFF. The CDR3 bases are TGCGCCAGCAGCCATTTCGTCGGGGGAGGCACTGAAGCTTTCTTT.

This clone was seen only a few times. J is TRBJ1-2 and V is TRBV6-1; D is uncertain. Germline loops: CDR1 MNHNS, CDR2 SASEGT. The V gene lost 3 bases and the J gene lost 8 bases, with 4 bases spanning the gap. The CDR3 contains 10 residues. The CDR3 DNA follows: TGTGCCAGCAGTGATCCGGGCTACACCTTC. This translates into CASSDPGYTF.

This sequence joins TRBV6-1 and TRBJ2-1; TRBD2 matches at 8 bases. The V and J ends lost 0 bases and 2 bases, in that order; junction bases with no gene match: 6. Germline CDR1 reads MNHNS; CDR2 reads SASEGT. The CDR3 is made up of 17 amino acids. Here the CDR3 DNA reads TGTGCCAGCAGTGAAGCCCCAACTAGCGGAGCCTACAATGAGCAGTTCTTC. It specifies CASSEAPTSGAYNEQFF.

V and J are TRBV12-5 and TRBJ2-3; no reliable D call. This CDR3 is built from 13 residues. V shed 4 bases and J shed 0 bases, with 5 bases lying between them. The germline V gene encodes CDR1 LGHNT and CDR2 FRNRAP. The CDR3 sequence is CASGSWSTDTQYF. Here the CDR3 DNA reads TGTGCTAGTGGTTCGTGGAGCACAGATACGCAGTATTTT.

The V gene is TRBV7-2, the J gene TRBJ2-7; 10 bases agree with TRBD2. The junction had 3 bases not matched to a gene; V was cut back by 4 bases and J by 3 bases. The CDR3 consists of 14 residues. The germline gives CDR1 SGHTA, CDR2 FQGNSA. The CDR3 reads CASSSGTSVYEQYF. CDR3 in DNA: TGTGCCAGCAGCTCCGGGACTAGCGTCTACGAGCAGTACTTC.

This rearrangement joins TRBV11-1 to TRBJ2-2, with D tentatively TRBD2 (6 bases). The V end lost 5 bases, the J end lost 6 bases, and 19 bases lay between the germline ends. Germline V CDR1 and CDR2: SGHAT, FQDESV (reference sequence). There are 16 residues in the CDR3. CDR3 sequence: CASSPQGRERAGELFF. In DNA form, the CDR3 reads TGTGCCAGCAGCCCGCAGGGCCGGGAGCGGGCCGGGGAGCTGTTTTTT. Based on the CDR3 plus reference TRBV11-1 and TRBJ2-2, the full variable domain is EAEVAQSPRYKITEKSQAVAFWCDPISGHATLYWYRQILGQGPELLVQFQDESVVDDSQLPKDRFSAERLKGVDSTLKIQPAELGDSAMYLCASSPQGRERAGELFFGEGSRLTVL.

The CDR3 bases are TGTGCCAGCAGCCAAGAAAGTACAGCAACAGATACGCAGTATTTT. Its protein product is CASSQESTATDTQYF. This chain joins TRBV5-4 and TRBJ2-3; D uncertain. Trimming took 4 bases from V and 3 from J, leaving 15 bases between them. The CDR3 is made up of 15 amino acids. Germline CDR1 is SGHNT and CDR2 is YYREEE (reference sequence).

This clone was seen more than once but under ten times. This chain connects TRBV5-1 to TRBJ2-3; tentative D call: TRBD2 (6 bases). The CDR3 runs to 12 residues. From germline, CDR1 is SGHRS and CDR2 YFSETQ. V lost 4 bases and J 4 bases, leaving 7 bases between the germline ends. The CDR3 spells CASSGEADTQYF. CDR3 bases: TGCGCCAGCAGCGGGGAGGCAGATACGCAGTATTTT.

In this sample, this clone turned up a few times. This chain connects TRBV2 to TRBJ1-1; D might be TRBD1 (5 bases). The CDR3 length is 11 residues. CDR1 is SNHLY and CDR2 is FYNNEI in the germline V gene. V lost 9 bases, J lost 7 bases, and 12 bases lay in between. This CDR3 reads CARGGEGEAFF. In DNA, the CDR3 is TGTGCCAGGGGGGGAGAAGGTGAAGCTTTCTTT.

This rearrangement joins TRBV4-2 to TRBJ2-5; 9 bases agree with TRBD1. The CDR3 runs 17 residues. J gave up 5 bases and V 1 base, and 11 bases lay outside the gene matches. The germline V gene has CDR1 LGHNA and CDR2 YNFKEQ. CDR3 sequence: CASSQGKNTGGVETQYF. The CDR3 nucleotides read TGTGCCAGCAGCCAAGGAAAAAACACAGGGGGCGTGGAGACCCAGTACTTC.

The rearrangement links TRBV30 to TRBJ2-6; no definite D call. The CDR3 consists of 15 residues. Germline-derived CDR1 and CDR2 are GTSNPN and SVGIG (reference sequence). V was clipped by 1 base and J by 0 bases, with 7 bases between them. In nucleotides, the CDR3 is TGTGCCTGGAGTGCCACCCTCTCTGGGGCCAACGTCCTGACTTTC. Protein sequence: CAWSATLSGANVLTF.

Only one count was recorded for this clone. CDR3 DNA: TGTGCCAGCAGTTATCCGGACAGGGGGCGCCATGAGCAGTTCTTC. Translating it yields CASSYPDRGRHEQFF. The chain combines TRBV28 with TRBJ2-1, with 11 nucleotides matching TRBD1. This CDR3 comprises 15 residues. Unmatched junction bases numbered 7, after V lost 4 bases and J lost 8 bases. Germline lookup yields CDR1 MDHEN and CDR2 SYDVKM.

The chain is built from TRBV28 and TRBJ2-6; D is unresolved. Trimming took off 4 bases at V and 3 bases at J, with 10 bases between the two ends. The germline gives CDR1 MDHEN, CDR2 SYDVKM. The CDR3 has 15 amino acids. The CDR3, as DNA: TGTGCCAGCAGTTCCGACATGGTTGGGGCCAACGTCCTGACTTTC. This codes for CASSSDMVGANVLTF.

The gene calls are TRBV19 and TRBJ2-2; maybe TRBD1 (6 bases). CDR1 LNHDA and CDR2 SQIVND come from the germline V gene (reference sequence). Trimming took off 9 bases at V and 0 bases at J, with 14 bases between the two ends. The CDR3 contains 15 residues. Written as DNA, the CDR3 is TGTGCCAGCCAATCCGGGACAACGAACACCGGGGAGCTGTTTTTT. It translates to CASQSGTTNTGELFF.

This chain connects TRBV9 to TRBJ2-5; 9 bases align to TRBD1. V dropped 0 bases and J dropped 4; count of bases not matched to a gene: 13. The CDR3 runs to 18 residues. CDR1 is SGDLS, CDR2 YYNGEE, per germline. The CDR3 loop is CASSVVRGRQGVPETQYF. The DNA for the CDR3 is TGTGCCAGCAGCGTAGTACGGGGTAGACAGGGGGTTCCAGAGACCCAGTACTTC. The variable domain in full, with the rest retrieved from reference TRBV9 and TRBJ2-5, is DSGVTQTPKHLITATGQRVTLRCSPRSGDLSVYWYQQSLDQGLQFLIQYYNGEERAKGNILERFSAQQFPDLHSELNLSSLELGDSALYFCASSVVRGRQGVPETQYFGPGTRLLVL.

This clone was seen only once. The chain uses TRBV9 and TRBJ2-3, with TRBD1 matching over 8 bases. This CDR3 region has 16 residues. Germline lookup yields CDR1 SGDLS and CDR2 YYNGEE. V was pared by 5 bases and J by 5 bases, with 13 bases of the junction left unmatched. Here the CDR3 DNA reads TGTGCCAGCAGTTGGGGAGACAGGGGAGGTCAAGATACGCAGTATTTT. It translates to CASSWGDRGGQDTQYF.

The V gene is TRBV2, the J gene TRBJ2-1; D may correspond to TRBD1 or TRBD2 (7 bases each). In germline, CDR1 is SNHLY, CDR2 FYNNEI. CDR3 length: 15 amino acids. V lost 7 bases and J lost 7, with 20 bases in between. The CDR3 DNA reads TGTGCCAGCAACCTAGCGGCAGGGGGGGGAAATGAGCAGTTCTTC. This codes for CASNLAAGGGNEQFF.

In DNA, the CDR3 is TGCGCCAGCAGTCCCGGTGGTGCGGGCCACAATGAGCAGTTCTTC. Translation: CASSPGGAGHNEQFF. This chain uses TRBV5-1 with TRBJ2-1, with TRBD2 as a possible D gene (5 bases). This CDR3 spans 15 amino acids. V lost 5 bases and J lost 5, with 17 bases in between. The V gene's germline CDR1 is SGHRS and CDR2 YFSETQ.

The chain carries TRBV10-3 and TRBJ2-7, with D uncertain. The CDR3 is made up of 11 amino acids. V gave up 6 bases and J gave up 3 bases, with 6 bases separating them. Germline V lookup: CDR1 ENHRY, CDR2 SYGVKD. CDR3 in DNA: TGTGCCATCAGAGACAACTACGAGCAGTACTTC. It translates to CAIRDNYEQYF.